Below, 17 T cell receptor beta chains from the same sample are listed, as sequenced in a study of CD8+ T cells in alopecia areata. Once RNA had been extracted, it was reverse transcribed into cDNA to act as the sequencing template. Assay: immunoSEQ multiplex PCR; the TCRdb copy retains only in-frame clones and omits some. The table shows roughly 140,000 clones, with around two thirds occurring only once. The sequencing input was CD8+ T cells sorted from blood. These receptors came from a human donor in good health.

This chain links TRBV27 with TRBJ2-7; no definite D call. V was trimmed by 4 bases and J by 4 bases, leaving 11 bases between them. Germline V CDR1 and CDR2: MNHEY, SMNVEV (reference sequence). The CDR3 sequence is 13 residues long. CDR3 nucleotide sequence: TGTGCCAGCAGTTCCGACCCTTTATACGAGCAGTACTTC. Translating it yields CASSSDPLYEQYF.

V gene TRBV9 combines with J gene TRBJ1-2; D perhaps matches TRBD1 (5 bases). CDR1 is SGDLS, CDR2 YYNGEE, per germline. This CDR3 is built from 13 residues. The V gene lost 3 bases and the J gene lost 4 bases, with 10 bases spanning the gap. CDR3 sequence: CASSAPGPYGYTF. Here the CDR3 DNA reads TGTGCCAGCAGCGCCCCAGGGCCCTATGGCTACACCTTC.

The chain employs TRBV19 and TRBJ1-5, with TRBD1 as a possible D gene (5 bases). The CDR3 is 14 residues long. V was pared by 1 base and J by 12 bases, with 16 bases between. Germline lookup yields CDR1 LNHDA and CDR2 SQIVND (reference sequence). CDR3 amino acids: CASSIGTGGPFQHF. Written as DNA, the CDR3 is TGTGCCAGTAGTATAGGAACAGGAGGGCCCTTCCAGCATTTT.

The chain recombines TRBV9 with TRBJ2-3; 7 positions match TRBD2. This CDR3 comprises 15 residues. Germline V gene lookup returns CDR1 SGDLS and CDR2 YYNGEE. V was pared by 3 bases and J by 2 bases, with 6 bases of the junction left unmatched. The CDR3 sequence is CASSGTGLDTDTQYF. The CDR3 region has the DNA TGTGCCAGCAGCGGCACCGGACTAGACACAGATACGCAGTATTTT. Variable domain in full (rest from reference TRBV9 and TRBJ2-3): DSGVTQTPKHLITATGQRVTLRCSPRSGDLSVYWYQQSLDQGLQFLIQYYNGEERAKGNILERFSAQQFPDLHSELNLSSLELGDSALYFCASSGTGLDTDTQYFGPGTRLTVL.

In this sample, this clone turned up a few times. Written as DNA, the CDR3 is TGCAGTGCCCAAACGGTCAATGAGCAGTTCTTC. Its translation: CSAQTVNEQFF. The rearrangement joins TRBV20-1 to TRBJ2-1; D gene uncertain. Germline lookup yields CDR1 DFQATT and CDR2 SNEGSKA (reference sequence). Between the trimmed V and J ends, which lost 6 bases and 6 bases, there was a span of 9 bases. CDR3 length equals 11 residues.

This clone has a handful of counts. The chain is built from TRBV7-9 and TRBJ2-5; no clear D. Germline V gene lookup returns CDR1 SEHNR and CDR2 FQNEAQ (reference sequence). V gave up 3 bases and J gave up 7 bases, with 15 bases separating them. This CDR3 region has 14 residues. DNA of the CDR3: TGTGCCAGCAGCTTCCCCCGTCCCAAGGGGACCCAGTACTTC. This gives the protein CASSFPRPKGTQYF.

CDR3 protein: CASSLTVSGELFF. CDR3 in DNA: TGCGCCAGCAGCCTGACAGTCTCCGGGGAGCTGTTTTTT. This chain connects TRBV5-1 to TRBJ2-2, with TRBD1 as a possible D gene (5 bases). Germline CDR1 and CDR2: SGHRS and YFSETQ. The CDR3 covers 13 residues. The V end lost 4 bases, the J end lost 6 bases, and 10 bases lay between the germline ends.

In this sample, this clone turned up once. The rearrangement links TRBV7-9 to TRBJ2-1; 9 nucleotides match TRBD2. From germline, CDR1 is SEHNR and CDR2 FQNEAQ (reference sequence). This CDR3 has 14 residues. V lost 4 bases and J lost 9; bases outside the gene matches: 7. The CDR3 DNA reads TGTGCCAGCAGCTCTAGCGGGGCTCAAGGTGAGCAGTTCTTC. Protein sequence: CASSSSGAQGEQFF. Full variable domain (missing parts from reference TRBV7-9 and TRBJ2-1): DTGVSQNPRHKITKRGQNVTFRCDPISEHNRLYWYRQTLGQGPEFLTYFQNEAQLEKSRLLSDRFSAERPKGSFSTLEIQRTEQGDSAMYLCASSSSGAQGEQFFGPGTRLTVL.

Comments on this clone: An end of the junction differs from the germline gene, which may be a read error. The chain links TRBV15 to TRBJ2-7, with 11 bases matching TRBD1. The CDR3 spans 14 residues. Germline loops: CDR1 LNHNV, CDR2 YYDKDF (reference sequence). Here the CDR3 DNA reads TGTGCCACCAGCCCAAGGACAGGGGGCTACGGGCAGTACTTC. Translating gives CATSPRTGGYGQYF. Filled out from reference TRBV15 and TRBJ2-7, the complete variable domain reads DAMVIQNPRYQVTQFGKPVTLSCSQTLNHNVMYWYQQKSSQAPKLLFHYYDKDFNNEADTPDNFQSRRPNTSFCFLDIRSPGLGDTAMYLCATSPRTGGYGQYFGPGTRLTVT.

The rearrangement joins TRBV29-1 to TRBJ2-3; D is possibly TRBD2 (6 bases). V lost 6 bases, J lost 5 bases, and 21 bases lay in between. The length of the CDR3 is 15 residues. Germline loops: CDR1 SQVTM, CDR2 ANQGSEA. The CDR3: CSVTKAGSSLDTQYF. Written as DNA, the CDR3 is TGCAGCGTGACGAAGGCGGGAAGTTCGCTAGATACGCAGTATTTT.

The chain employs TRBV15 and TRBJ2-7, with D perhaps matching TRBD1 (6 bases). The CDR3 runs to 15 residues. Germline V gene data show CDR1 as LNHNV and CDR2 as YYDKDF (reference sequence). Trimming removed 7 bases from V and 5 bases from J, with 21 bases in between. The CDR3 coding sequence is TGTGCCACCATGACGAGATTGGGGGCTATCGACGAGCAGTACTTC. Its translation: CATMTRLGAIDEQYF.

The chain is built from TRBV30 and TRBJ2-5; D uncertain. V shed 4 bases and J shed 2 bases, with 17 bases lying between them. CDR3 size: 15 residues. Germline lookup yields CDR1 GTSNPN and CDR2 SVGIG (reference sequence). This CDR3 is CAWNSGASLQETQYF. CDR3 nucleotides: TGTGCCTGGAATTCGGGCGCAAGCCTTCAAGAGACCCAGTACTTC.

V usage is TRBV15 and J usage is TRBJ2-7; 8 bases agree with TRBD1. This CDR3 is 15 amino acids long. The trim removed 4 bases at V and 5 bases at J, leaving 10 bases unmatched. Germline CDR1 is LNHNV and CDR2 is YYDKDF (reference sequence). The CDR3 coding sequence is TGTGCCACCAGCATATTAGGGGGACAGGACGACGAGCAGTACTTC. It yields the protein CATSILGGQDDEQYF.

This clone was recorded a few times. The V call is TRBV29-1, the J call TRBJ2-5; 10 positions match TRBD1. Per the germline V gene, CDR1 is SQVTM and CDR2 is ANQGSEA. With V trimmed by 4 bases and J by 1 base, 15 bases remained unmatched. There are 18 residues in the CDR3. The CDR3 nucleotides read TGCAGCGTTGGGCTGCGTGACAGGGGGCTTAGGGGCCAAGAGACCCAGTACTTC. Its translation: CSVGLRDRGLRGQETQYF.

The rearrangement uses TRBV7-8 and TRBJ2-1, with D uncertain. The V gene lost 5 bases and the J gene lost 7 bases, with 6 bases spanning the gap. The CDR3 runs to 11 residues. In germline, CDR1 is SGHVS, CDR2 FQNEAQ. In nucleotides, the CDR3 is TGTGCCAGCAGCCCGTCTAATGAGCAGTTCTTC. Protein sequence: CASSPSNEQFF.

Only a few counts were recorded for this clone. The chain has TRBV28 and TRBJ1-2; D is perhaps TRBD1 (5 bases). The CDR3 length is 13 residues. Between the trimmed V and J ends, which lost 6 bases and 0 bases, there was a span of 8 bases. Germline CDR1 reads MDHEN; CDR2 reads SYDVKM. The CDR3 nucleotides read TGTGCCAGCAGGGACACCCCTAACTATGGCTACACCTTC. It is translated as CASRDTPNYGYTF.

The J gene is TRBJ1-1, the V gene TRBV7-6; TRBD1 is a possible D gene (5 bases). CDR3 length: 13 amino acids. Between the trimmed V and J ends, which lost 6 bases and 3 bases, there was a span of 11 bases. CDR1 and CDR2 (germline): SGHVS, FNYEAQ. CDR3 nucleotide sequence: TGTGCCAGCAGGCCGGGACGTTACACTGAAGCTTTCTTT. Translated, it gives CASRPGRYTEAFF.